One T cell receptor beta chain is described in this entry. What it recognizes is unknown. It was 5'RACE with constant-segment primers that produced the TCR alpha and TCR beta cDNA libraries, which carried sample barcodes and UMIs. MiXCR, applied by TCRdb to the 5' RACE reads, yields one record per CDR3 protein. The data show under 650,000 distinct CDR3 sequences, roughly 18% seen once. The source of the sample is a study of T-cell memory formation after mild COVID-19. Study summary: Largely donor-specific TCR clusters were found. Study-level results: Contracting clones localized mainly to CM and EM when CD4+ and mainly to EMRA when CD8+. Confirmation was lacking for SARS-CoV-2 specificity of second-wave clones that peaked on day 37.

This CDR3 is 15 amino acids long. The ends were cut back, 5 bases at V and 3 bases at J, with 14 bases in the middle. Looked up from germline, CDR1 is MNHEY and CDR2 is SMNVEV (reference sequence). The chain is built from TRBV27 and TRBJ2-1, with D possibly TRBD2 on 6 matching bases. The TCR sequence derives from an adult woman who had mild COVID-19 (a few samples of this study predate the infection). Cell type and time point are not known. The sequenced sample was PBMCs or a T cell subset sorted from them (not recorded which). CDR3 nucleotides: TGTGCCAGCAGTCAGGCGGGACTCAACTACAATGAGCAGTTCTTC. Its translation is CASSQAGLNYNEQFF.